This is a list of T cell receptor beta chains from one sample in a study of early T cells in non-severe SARS-CoV-2 infection. TCRdb analysed the 5' RACE reads with MiXCR anew, one entry per CDR3 protein. Of more than 85,000 distinct CDR3 sequences in the sample, about 12% were seen once. The sequences come from whole blood, collected at baseline. The receptors here all came from an adult who was a healthcare worker with PCR-confirmed SARS-CoV-2 infection or an uninfected control (not recorded which). Each CDR3 is given without its conserved first and last residue. Clone size appears in some rows only: once, few, many, or a class for an expanded clone.

TRBV9 few ASSADTNQPQH
TRBV28 NA ASRLTGNEKLF
TRBV19 NA ASSIFRGGSFLGANVLT
TRBV7-8 few ASSSGPGSGEQY
TRBV2 NA ASSEAGGGGDSYEQY
TRBV6-1 NA ASSGGGTGNTEAF
TRBV28 few ASSPHPRRQF
TRBV29-1 NA SVEVTEAF
TRBV28 few ASRGTVTVYEQY
TRBV28 many ASSLYSGEQPQH
TRBV7-2 few ASSLNSVNYGYT
TRBV5-6 many ASSLAGIGTEAF
TRBV7-2 few ASSGGAGYEQY
TRBV19 many ASSIGYGYT
TRBV16 many ASSQRTGIPEAF
TRBV20-1 few SARRDTEAF
TRBV27 NA ASSLHGGELTSYEQY
TRBV2 few ASSASGTANYGYT
TRBV12-3/TRBV12-4 NA ASSPGGAVYEQF
TRBV20-1 NA SASFRDSYEQY
TRBV5-4 few ASTPGGILSTDTQY
TRBV29-1 many SVRDRNTEAF
TRBV7-3 few ASSLTLSGEAF
TRBV6-1 many ASTTQGAFETQY
TRBV27 few ASSARLAGGREQF
TRBV2 few ASVTDSNTEAF
TRBV5-6 NA ASSFTTGLGTEAF
TRBV5-1 NA ASSLDGFSGANVLT
TRBV12-3/TRBV12-4 many ASSLSTGVNQPQH
TRBV28 many ASRLGTGTGGYNEQF
TRBV7-6 few ASNSHRGGRNNYGYT
TRBV5-1 many ASSFYGQGEAF
TRBV12-3/TRBV12-4 few ASSLLGSSVNTEAF
TRBV5-1 many ASTVGTATYEQY
TRBV6-1 few ASSPTGLAEAF
TRBV7-6 NA ASARRGTTDEQF
TRBV7-2 NA ASSPRTTSTDTQY
TRBV6-2/TRBV6-3 few ASSYGGPNEQF
TRBV5-1 NA ASSSPQGARIINEQF
TRBV28 few ASSLKGAESWPQH
TRBV29-1 many SAGTGGP
TRBV5-1 few ASSDAAGNNEQF
TRBV7-8 NA ASSLAGAGEQY
TRBV12-3/TRBV12-4 few ASSFWDRTNSPLH
TRBV6-1 many ASSEALSIRRNQPQH
TRBV2 NA ASTDGRESVGLEAF
TRBV20-1 NA SARDPAGAYEQY
TRBV6-6 few ASSQITGEGTEAF
TRBV15 few ATSSDRQETQY
TRBV20-1 many SALTRGRRSTYNSPLH
TRBV28 many ASSFIPDRVGEAF
TRBV28 few ASSLYRGQPSYGYT